This entry concerns a single TCR beta chain. Some clones are missing from TCRdb's copy, which holds only in-frame ones; the method was immunoSEQ multiplex PCR. This repertoire shows about 130,000 clones, around 94% found once; its top ten account for 0.02% to 0.03%. The source of the sample is a study of human thymus T cells. V was pared by 1 base and J by 4 bases, with 9 bases of the junction left unmatched. The CDR3 length is 17 residues. CDR1 is MNHNS, CDR2 SASEGT, per germline. Thymic tissue was derived from resections collected during corrective heart surgery. This sequence originates from a boy under two years old with a congenital heart defect but otherwise immunologically healthy. The chain couples TRBV6-1 to TRBJ2-3; TRBD1 agrees at 9 bases. Material for sequencing was thymus tissue. The CDR3 sequence: CASSEDLGQGLADTQYF. CDR3 nucleotides: TGTGCCAGCAGTGAAGACTTAGGACAGGGGTTGGCAGATACGCAGTATTTT.